These T cell receptor beta chains were read from a single sample in a study of Ad26.COV2.S vaccination and SARS-CoV-2 variants. Measured with immunoSEQ multiplex PCR; TCRdb has only the in-frame clones, and not every one. The data show about 440,000 clones, about 90% seen once. The sample was peripheral blood, taken in a trial of Ad26.COV2.S vaccine versus placebo. The receptor source for this set is a person aged 18 to 65 who received the Ad26.COV2.S COVID-19 vaccine or a placebo. Both conserved end residues are part of each CDR3. The D gene is left open where the match is weak. Some rows have no size entry. The others give once, few or many, or a class for an expanded clone.

j_gene	len	v_gene	d_gene	abundance	CDR3aa	CDR3nt
TRBJ2-1	12	TRBV10-3	-	few	CAISERLNEQFF	TGTGCCATCAGCGAAAGGTTGAATGAGCAGTTCTTC
TRBJ1-5	16	TRBV6-1	-	-	CASSEAGGGRSQPQHF	TGTGCCAGCAGTGAAGCGGGAGGGGGGAGGTCCCAGCCCCAGCATTTT
TRBJ2-5	16	TRBV28	TRBD2	once	CASRSSGRGLQETQYF	TGTGCCAGCAGATCTAGCGGGAGGGGTTTGCAAGAGACCCAGTACTTC
TRBJ2-1	15	TRBV27	TRBD2	-	CASSLGTSGYNEQFF	TGTGCCAGCAGTTTAGGGACTAGCGGCTACAATGAGCAGTTCTTC
TRBJ1-3	12	TRBV10-3	-	-	CATSRGGNTIYF	TGTGCCACCTCGCGGGGAGGAAACACCATATATTTT
TRBJ1-5	13	TRBV28	-	-	CASTSGARQPQHF	TGTGCCAGCACTTCAGGGGCTCGACAGCCCCAGCATTTT
TRBJ2-3	14	TRBV25-1	-	-	CASKSLASTDTQYF	TGTGCCAGCAAGTCACTAGCTAGCACAGATACGCAGTATTTT
TRBJ2-3	11	TRBV20-1	-	-	CRAPLGDTQYF	TGCAGGGCACCCCTCGGGGATACGCAGTATTTT
TRBJ1-5	14	TRBV15	TRBD1	-	CATSTDRVSQPQHF	TGTGCCACCAGCACGGACAGGGTGTCTCAGCCCCAGCATTTT
TRBJ2-1	17	TRBV4-2	TRBD2	-	CASSQDRTSGRVYEQFF	TGTGCCAGCAGCCAAGATAGGACTAGCGGGAGGGTCTATGAGCAGTTCTTC
TRBJ2-3	13	TRBV27	-	once	CASSSSGSDTQYF	TGTGCCAGCAGTTCCTCGGGTTCCGATACGCAGTATTTT
TRBJ1-2	14	TRBV27	-	-	CASSSSVRNYGYTF	TGTGCCAGCAGTTCCTCGGTCCGTAACTATGGCTACACCTTC
TRBJ2-1	15	TRBV7-3	-	-	CASSPPGRSYNEQFF	TGTGCCAGCAGCCCCCCAGGGCGCTCCTACAATGAGCAGTTCTTC
TRBJ2-7	16	TRBV6-2/TRBV6-3	TRBD1	-	CASSYRDRAKPYEQYF	TGTGCCAGCAGTTACCGGGACAGGGCAAAACCCTACGAGCAGTACTTC
TRBJ2-5	16	TRBV5-1	-	-	CASSQTGQNNQETQYF	TGCGCCAGCAGCCAGACGGGACAAAATAACCAAGAGACCCAGTACTTC
TRBJ1-2	13	TRBV12-3/TRBV12-4	TRBD1	-	CASSSRDSYGYTF	TGTGCCAGCAGTTCCCGGGACAGCTATGGCTACACCTTC
TRBJ1-5	13	TRBV12-3/TRBV12-4	-	-	CASSLWGNQPQHF	TGTGCCAGCAGTTTATGGGGGAATCAGCCCCAGCATTTT
TRBJ2-7	15	TRBV30	TRBD1	-	CAWSVPRTGGHEQYF	TGTGCCTGGAGTGTACCCCGGACAGGGGGCCACGAGCAGTACTTC
TRBJ2-7	12	TRBV28	-	few	CASSPQWNEQYF	TGTGCCAGCAGTCCCCAGTGGAACGAGCAGTACTTC
TRBJ1-5	13	TRBV28	-	-	CASVGGGGQPQHF	TGTGCCAGCGTTGGGGGAGGGGGTCAGCCCCAGCATTTT
TRBJ2-3	17	TRBV10-3	TRBD2	once	CAISEYVAGAPQDTQYF	TGTGCCATCAGTGAGTATGTAGCGGGAGCCCCGCAAGATACGCAGTATTTT
TRBJ2-7	16	TRBV15	-	once	CATSRDYSARGYEQYF	TGTGCCACCAGCAGAGATTACTCGGCCCGGGGGTACGAGCAGTACTTC
TRBJ2-3	15	TRBV6-4	TRBD2	-	CASSVLSGSSDTQYF	TGTGCCAGCAGTGTCCTTAGCGGGAGCTCAGATACGCAGTATTTT
TRBJ2-2	16	TRBV7-2	TRBD2	-	CASSSRTSLNTGELFF	TGTGCCAGCAGCTCGAGGACTAGCTTGAACACCGGGGAGCTGTTTTTT
TRBJ2-1	20	TRBV11-3	TRBD2	-	CASSLDQPRHSGRPYNEQFF	TGTGCCAGCAGCTTAGATCAACCCAGACATAGCGGGAGGCCCTACAATGAGCAGTTCTTC
TRBJ2-3	16	TRBV5-4	TRBD2	-	CASSLGGAGATDTQYF	TGTGCCAGCAGCTTGGGCGGAGCGGGGGCCACAGATACGCAGTATTTT
TRBJ1-2	17	TRBV10-1	-	-	CASSEGKGPERNYGYTF	TGCGCCAGCAGTGAGGGGAAGGGGCCTGAGCGGAACTATGGCTACACCTTC
TRBJ1-4	15	TRBV6-5	-	-	CASRRDTSTNEKLFF	TGTGCCAGCAGGAGGGACACCTCAACTAATGAAAAACTGTTTTTT
TRBJ2-5	13	TRBV29-1	TRBD2	-	CSVPSGAQETQYF	TGCAGCGTCCCTAGCGGCGCACAAGAGACCCAGTACTTC
TRBJ1-6	14	TRBV7-6	-	-	CASSSRLGDSPLHF	TGTGCCAGCAGCTCCAGACTGGGAGATTCACCCCTCCACTTT
TRBJ2-7	16	TRBV6-5	TRBD2	-	CASSYSRLASSYEQYF	TGTGCCAGCAGTTACTCGAGACTAGCGAGCTCCTACGAGCAGTACTTC
TRBJ2-2	14	TRBV11-2	-	once	CASSQIRGTGELFF	TGTGCCAGCAGTCAAATAAGGGGGACCGGGGAGCTGTTTTTT
TRBJ2-7	17	TRBV30	TRBD1	-	CAWSPSTIQGAVYEQYF	TGTGCCTGGAGTCCCAGTACCATTCAGGGGGCTGTCTACGAGCAGTACTTC